The TCR beta chain described here comes from a study of post-analysis software for immune sequencing data. Germline CDR1 is SGHRS and CDR2 is YFSETQ. With 6 bases clipped from V and 2 bases from J, the junction kept 13 bases outside the gene matches. The CDR3 contains 16 residues. Unique molecular identifiers were present in the TCR beta cDNA libraries. Roughly 450,000 cDNA molecules came from approximately 1 to 10 million T cells. Using its own MiXCR run on the PCR reads, TCRdb lists one record per CDR3 protein. The data show roughly 800,000 distinct CDR3 sequences, more than 45% seen once. Points on this clonotype: The antigen is not known.

Whole-study results and caveats: Strong same-batch co-clustering of samples appeared with F measure clustering. Normalized Chao1 diversity in multiple sclerosis patients fell significantly below that of controls. Higher frequency in patients than in controls was seen for a handful of TRBV segments, with TRBV5-6, TRBV5-1 and TRBV20-1 among them.

This chain uses TRBV5-1 with TRBJ2-7; 8 bases line up with TRBD1. The specimen was blood. The clonotype was recovered from a girl aged 5-17 years with multiple sclerosis. Written as DNA, the CDR3 is TGCGCCAGCACCGTGCAACCGGGACAGGCCGCCTACGAGCAGTACTTC. Translating gives CASTVQPGQAAYEQYF.